This TCR beta chain was recorded in a study of CD8 T cells in ankylosing spondylitis. Using quantitative 5'-RACE with molecular barcodes, the authors made TCR beta libraries. TCRdb passed the 5' RACE reads through MiXCR, listing each CDR3 protein once. Seen here are approximately 260,000 distinct CDR3 sequences, over 15% observed once, and the top ten hold more than 25%. This clonotype showed up just a few times. Its antigen is not identified. Broader study findings: Clones tied to disease were said to be significantly enriched in matched ankylosing spondylitis synovial fluid.

The V end lost 2 bases, the J end lost 5 bases, and 25 bases lay between the germline ends. The CDR3 runs 18 residues. Germline V CDR1 and CDR2: DFQATT, SNEGSKA (reference sequence). V and J are TRBV20-1 and TRBJ1-3, with D hard to call. The sequencing input was blood, either unsorted or a sorted T cell fraction (not recorded which). The source is a male donor with ankylosing spondylitis or in good health (not recorded which). CDR3 amino acids: CSARKPGRSAPYRNTIYF. The CDR3 region has the DNA TGCAGTGCTAGAAAGCCGGGTCGCAGCGCCCCGTATCGAAACACCATATATTTT.